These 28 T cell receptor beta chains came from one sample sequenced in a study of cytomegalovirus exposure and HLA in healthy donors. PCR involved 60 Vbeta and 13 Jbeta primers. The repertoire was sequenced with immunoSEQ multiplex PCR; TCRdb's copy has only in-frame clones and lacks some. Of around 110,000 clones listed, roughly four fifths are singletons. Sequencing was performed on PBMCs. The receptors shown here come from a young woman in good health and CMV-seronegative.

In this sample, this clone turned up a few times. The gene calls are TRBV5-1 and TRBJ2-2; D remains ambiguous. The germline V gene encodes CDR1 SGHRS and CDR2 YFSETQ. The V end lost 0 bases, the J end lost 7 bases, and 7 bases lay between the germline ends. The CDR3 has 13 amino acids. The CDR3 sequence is CASSLGVSGELFF. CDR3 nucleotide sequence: TGCGCCAGCAGCTTGGGAGTAAGCGGGGAGCTGTTTTTT.

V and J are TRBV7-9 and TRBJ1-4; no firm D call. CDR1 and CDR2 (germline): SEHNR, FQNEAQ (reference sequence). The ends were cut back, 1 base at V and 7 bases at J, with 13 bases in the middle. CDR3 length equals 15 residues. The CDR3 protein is CASSLDGTRVEKLFF. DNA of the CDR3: TGTGCCAGCAGCTTAGACGGAACGAGGGTTGAAAAACTGTTTTTT.

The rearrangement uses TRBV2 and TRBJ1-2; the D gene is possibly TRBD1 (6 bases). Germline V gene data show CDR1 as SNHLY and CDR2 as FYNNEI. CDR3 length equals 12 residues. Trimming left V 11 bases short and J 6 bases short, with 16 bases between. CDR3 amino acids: CAVREGHDGYTF. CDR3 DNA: TGTGCCGTTCGGGAGGGACACGATGGCTACACCTTC.

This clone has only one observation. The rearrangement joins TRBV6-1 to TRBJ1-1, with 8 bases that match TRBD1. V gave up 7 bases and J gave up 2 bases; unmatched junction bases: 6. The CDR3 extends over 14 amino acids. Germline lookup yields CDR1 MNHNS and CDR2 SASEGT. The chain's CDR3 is CASTHPGGNTEAFF. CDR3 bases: TGTGCCAGCACCCACCCAGGGGGCAACACTGAAGCTTTCTTT.

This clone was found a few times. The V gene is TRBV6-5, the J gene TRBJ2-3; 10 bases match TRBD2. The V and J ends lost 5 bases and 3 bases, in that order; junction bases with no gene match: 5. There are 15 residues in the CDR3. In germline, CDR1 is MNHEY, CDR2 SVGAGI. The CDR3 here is CASSPTSGETDTQYF. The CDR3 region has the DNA TGTGCCAGCAGTCCAACTAGCGGGGAGACAGATACGCAGTATTTT.

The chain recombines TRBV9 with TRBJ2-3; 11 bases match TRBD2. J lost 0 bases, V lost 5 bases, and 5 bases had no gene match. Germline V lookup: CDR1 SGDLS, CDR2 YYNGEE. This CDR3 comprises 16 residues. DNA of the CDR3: TGTGCCAGCAGTCTAGCGGGGGGCGCTAGCACAGATACGCAGTATTTT. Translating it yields CASSLAGGASTDTQYF.

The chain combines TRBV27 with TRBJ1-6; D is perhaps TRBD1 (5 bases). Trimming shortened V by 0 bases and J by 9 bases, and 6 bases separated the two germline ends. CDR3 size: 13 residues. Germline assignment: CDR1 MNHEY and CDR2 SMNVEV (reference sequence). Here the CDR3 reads CASSLSGVSPLHF. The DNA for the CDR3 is TGTGCCAGCAGTTTATCAGGGGTTTCACCCCTCCACTTT.

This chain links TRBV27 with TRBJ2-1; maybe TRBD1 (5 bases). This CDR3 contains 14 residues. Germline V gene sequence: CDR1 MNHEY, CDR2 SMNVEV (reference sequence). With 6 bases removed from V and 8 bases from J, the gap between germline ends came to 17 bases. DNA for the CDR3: TGTGCCAGCAGCCACCTGGACACCGTCCATGAGCAGTTCTTC. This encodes CASSHLDTVHEQFF.

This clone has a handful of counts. Written as DNA, the CDR3 is TGTGCCAGTAGTATACGGGCAGGAGGGCATAATTCACCCCTCCACTTT. Amino acid sequence: CASSIRAGGHNSPLHF. V usage is TRBV19 and J usage is TRBJ1-6, with D hard to call. The V gene's germline CDR1 is LNHDA and CDR2 SQIVND (reference sequence). V was trimmed by 2 bases and J by 5 bases, leaving 13 bases between them. This CDR3 is 16 amino acids long.

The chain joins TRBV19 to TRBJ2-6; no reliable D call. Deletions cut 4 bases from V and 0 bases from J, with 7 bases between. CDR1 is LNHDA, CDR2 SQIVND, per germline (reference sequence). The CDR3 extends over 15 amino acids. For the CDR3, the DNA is TGTGCCAGTAGTACTACAGCCTCTGGGGCCAACGTCCTGACTTTC. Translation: CASSTTASGANVLTF. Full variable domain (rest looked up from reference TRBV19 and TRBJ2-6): DGGITQSPKYLFRKEGQNVTLSCEQNLNHDAMYWYRQDPGQGLRLIYYSQIVNDFQKGDIAEGYSVSREKKESFPLTVTSAQKNPTAFYLCASSTTASGANVLTFGAGSRLTVL.

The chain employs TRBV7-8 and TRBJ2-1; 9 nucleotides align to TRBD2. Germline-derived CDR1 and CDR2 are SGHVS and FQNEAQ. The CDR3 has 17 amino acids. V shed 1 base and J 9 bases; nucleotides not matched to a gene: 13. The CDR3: CASSLGSAGGLKSEQFF. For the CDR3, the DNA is TGTGCCAGCAGCTTAGGGTCGGCGGGGGGGCTTAAGAGTGAGCAGTTCTTC.

CDR3 sequence reads: CASSYSAGGRTEAFF. As DNA, the CDR3 is TGTGCCAGCAGTTACTCGGCAGGTGGAAGGACTGAAGCTTTCTTT. The chain uses TRBV6-5 and TRBJ1-1; no definite D call. Germline CDR1 and CDR2: MNHEY and SVGAGI. Trimming removed 0 bases at V and 5 bases at J, with 13 bases between. The CDR3 covers 15 residues.

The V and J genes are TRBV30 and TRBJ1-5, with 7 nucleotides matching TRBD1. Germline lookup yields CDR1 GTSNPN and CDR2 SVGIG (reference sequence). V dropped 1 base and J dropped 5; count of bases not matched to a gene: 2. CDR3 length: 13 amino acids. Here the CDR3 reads CAWSGQGHQPQHF. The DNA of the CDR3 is TGTGCCTGGAGTGGACAGGGCCATCAGCCCCAGCATTTT.

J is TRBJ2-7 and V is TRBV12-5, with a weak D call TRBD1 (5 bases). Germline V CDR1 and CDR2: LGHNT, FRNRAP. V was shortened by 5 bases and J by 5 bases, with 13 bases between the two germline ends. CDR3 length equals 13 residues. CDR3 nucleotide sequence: TGTGCTAGTGGTCCCGGTCCCAGGGACGAGCAGTACTTC. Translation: CASGPGPRDEQYF.

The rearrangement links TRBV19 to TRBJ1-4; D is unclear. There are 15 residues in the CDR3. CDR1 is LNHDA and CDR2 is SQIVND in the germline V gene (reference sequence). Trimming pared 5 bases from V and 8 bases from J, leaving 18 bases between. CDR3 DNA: TGTGCCAGTAGTCCGGACCCGGCGGGCCGAGAAAAACTGTTTTTT. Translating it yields CASSPDPAGREKLFF.

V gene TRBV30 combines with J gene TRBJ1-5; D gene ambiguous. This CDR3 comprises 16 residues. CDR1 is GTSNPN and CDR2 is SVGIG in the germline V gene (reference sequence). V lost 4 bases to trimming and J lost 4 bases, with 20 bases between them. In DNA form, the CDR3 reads TGTGCCTGGACCGTCCCGGACCCTAGCCGGAATCAGCCCCAGCATTTT. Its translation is CAWTVPDPSRNQPQHF.

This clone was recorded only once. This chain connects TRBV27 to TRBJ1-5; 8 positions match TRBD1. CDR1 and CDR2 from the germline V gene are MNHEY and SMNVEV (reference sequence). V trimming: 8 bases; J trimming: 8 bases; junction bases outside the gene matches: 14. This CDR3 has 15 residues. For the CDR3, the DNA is TGTGCCAGCGGTAAAACTGGACAGGGCAGGAAGCCCCAGCATTTT. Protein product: CASGKTGQGRKPQHF.

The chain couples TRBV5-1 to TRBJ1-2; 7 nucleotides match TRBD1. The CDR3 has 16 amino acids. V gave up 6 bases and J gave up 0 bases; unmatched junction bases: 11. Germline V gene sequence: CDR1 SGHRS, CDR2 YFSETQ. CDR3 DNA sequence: TGCGCCAGCACGCCGGGACAGTCACAAGCTAACTATGGCTACACCTTC. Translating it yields CASTPGQSQANYGYTF.

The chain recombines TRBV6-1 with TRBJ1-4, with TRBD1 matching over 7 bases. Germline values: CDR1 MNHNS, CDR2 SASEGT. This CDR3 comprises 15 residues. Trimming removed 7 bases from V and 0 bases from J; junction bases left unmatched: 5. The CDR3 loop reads CASNTGQSTNEKLFF. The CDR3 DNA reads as TGTGCCAGCAATACGGGACAGTCAACTAATGAAAAACTGTTTTTT.

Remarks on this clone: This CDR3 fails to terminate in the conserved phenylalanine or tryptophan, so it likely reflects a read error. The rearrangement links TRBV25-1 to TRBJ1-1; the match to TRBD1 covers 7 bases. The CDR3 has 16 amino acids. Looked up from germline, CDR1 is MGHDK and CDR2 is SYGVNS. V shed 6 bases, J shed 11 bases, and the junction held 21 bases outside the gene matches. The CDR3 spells CASRTAGTVEQGRAFV. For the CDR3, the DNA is TGTGCCAGCAGGACAGCCGGGACAGTAGAACAGGGTAGGGCTTTCGTT.

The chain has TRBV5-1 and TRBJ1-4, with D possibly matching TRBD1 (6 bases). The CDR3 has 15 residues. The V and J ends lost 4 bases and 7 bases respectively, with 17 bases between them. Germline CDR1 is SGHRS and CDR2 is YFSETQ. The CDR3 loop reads CASSPLGGAGEKLFF. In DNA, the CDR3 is TGCGCCAGCAGCCCCCTGGGGGGGGCTGGTGAAAAACTGTTTTTT. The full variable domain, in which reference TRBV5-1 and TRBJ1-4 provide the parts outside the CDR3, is KAGVTQTPRYLIKTRGQQVTLSCSPISGHRSVSWYQQTPGQGLQFLFEYFSETQRNKGNFPGRFSGRQFSNSRSEMNVSTLELGDSALYLCASSPLGGAGEKLFFGSGTQLSVL.

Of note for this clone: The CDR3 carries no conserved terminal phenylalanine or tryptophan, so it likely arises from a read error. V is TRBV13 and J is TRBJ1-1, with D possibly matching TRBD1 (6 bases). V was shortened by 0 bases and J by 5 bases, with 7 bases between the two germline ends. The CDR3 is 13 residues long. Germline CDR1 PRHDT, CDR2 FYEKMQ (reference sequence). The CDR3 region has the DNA TGTGCCAGCAGCTTAGGGGACAGAACTGAAGCTTTCGTT. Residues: CASSLGDRTEAFV.

The CDR3 region has the DNA TGTGCCAGCAGCTTTCTGGCCAACGTCCTGACTTTC. Protein product: CASSFLANVLTF. The chain uses TRBV7-2 and TRBJ2-6, with D hard to call. The CDR3 is made up of 12 amino acids. Trimming pared 3 bases from V and 6 bases from J, leaving 3 bases between. Germline V gives CDR1 SGHTA, CDR2 FQGNSA.

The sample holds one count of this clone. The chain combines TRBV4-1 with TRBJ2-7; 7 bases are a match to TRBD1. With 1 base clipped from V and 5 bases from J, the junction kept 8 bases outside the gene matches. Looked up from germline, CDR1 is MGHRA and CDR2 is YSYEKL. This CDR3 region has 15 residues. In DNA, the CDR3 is TGCGCCAGCAGCCAAGCTGGGATAGGGGGCGACGAGCAGTACTTC. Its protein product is CASSQAGIGGDEQYF.

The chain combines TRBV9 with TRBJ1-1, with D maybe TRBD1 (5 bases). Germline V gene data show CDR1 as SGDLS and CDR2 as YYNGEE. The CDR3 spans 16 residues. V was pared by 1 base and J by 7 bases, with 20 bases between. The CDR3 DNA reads TGTGCCAGCAGCGTAAGGGGTGGGATGGCCTCCAATGAAGCTTTCTTT. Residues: CASSVRGGMASNEAFF. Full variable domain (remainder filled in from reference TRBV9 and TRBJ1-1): DSGVTQTPKHLITATGQRVTLRCSPRSGDLSVYWYQQSLDQGLQFLIQYYNGEERAKGNILERFSAQQFPDLHSELNLSSLELGDSALYFCASSVRGGMASNEAFFGQGTRLTVV.

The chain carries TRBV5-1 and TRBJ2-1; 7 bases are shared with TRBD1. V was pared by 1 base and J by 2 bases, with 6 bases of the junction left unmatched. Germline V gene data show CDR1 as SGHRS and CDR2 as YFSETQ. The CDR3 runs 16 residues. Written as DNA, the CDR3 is TGCGCCAGCAGCTTGAGGGTAGGGGGCCCCTACAATGAGCAGTTCTTC. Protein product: CASSLRVGGPYNEQFF.

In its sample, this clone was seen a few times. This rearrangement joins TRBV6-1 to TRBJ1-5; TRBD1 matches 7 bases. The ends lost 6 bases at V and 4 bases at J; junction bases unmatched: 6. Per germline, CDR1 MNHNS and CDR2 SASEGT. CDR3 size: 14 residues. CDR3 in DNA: TGTGCCAGCAGCGCCGGGACAGAGAATCAGCCCCAGCATTTT. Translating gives CASSAGTENQPQHF.

CDR3 sequence: CASSLYEGVSPLHF. The CDR3 DNA reads as TGCGCCAGCAGCTTGTACGAAGGGGTTTCACCCCTCCACTTT. The chain is built from TRBV5-1 and TRBJ1-6; possible D gene TRBD1, 5 bases. This CDR3 comprises 14 residues. Trimming pared 1 base from V and 9 bases from J, leaving 11 bases between. The germline CDR1 and CDR2 sequences are SGHRS and YFSETQ.